The 16 T cell receptor beta chains presented below share a single source sample, sequenced in a study of high-grade serous ovarian cancer treatment subgroups. Tumor tissue was taken before any definitive surgery or chemotherapy was given. Assay used: immunoSEQ multiplex PCR; TCRdb lists only in-frame clones, some missing. The data show 13,000 or so clones, with over 75% seen just once and around 3% held by the top ten. Sequenced: tumor tissue. The receptors come from a human donor with high-grade serous ovarian cancer.

This chain connects TRBV10-3 to TRBJ1-2; the match to TRBD1 covers 9 bases. The germline V gene has CDR1 ENHRY and CDR2 SYGVKD. V was pared by 2 bases and J by 7 bases, with 8 bases of the junction left unmatched. The CDR3 is 15 amino acids. Here the CDR3 reads CAISEPRTGVGGYTF. The CDR3 DNA reads TGTGCCATCAGTGAGCCCAGGACAGGGGTCGGTGGCTACACCTTC.

The gene calls are TRBV10-3 and TRBJ1-2; D not certain. Germline V gene lookup returns CDR1 ENHRY and CDR2 SYGVKD. V was shortened by 4 bases and J by 7 bases, with 10 bases between the two germline ends. There are 12 residues in the CDR3. The DNA for the CDR3 is TGTGCCATCAGTGGAACCGGCGGTGGCTACACCTTC. Residues: CAISGTGGGYTF.

This clone was found once. The genes are TRBV7-9 and TRBJ1-5, with D perhaps TRBD1 (5 bases). The CDR3 runs 14 residues. Trimming cost V 1 base and J 4 bases, with 8 bases left between them. Germline assignment: CDR1 SEHNR and CDR2 FQNEAQ (reference sequence). CDR3 in amino acids: CASSLVQVNQPQHF. CDR3 in DNA: TGTGCCAGCAGCTTAGTACAGGTTAATCAGCCCCAGCATTTT.

The V gene is TRBV7-9, the J gene TRBJ1-2; D might be TRBD1 (6 bases). V lost 3 bases, J lost 3 bases, and 14 bases lay in between. Germline loops: CDR1 SEHNR, CDR2 FQNEAQ (reference sequence). This CDR3 has 15 residues. The CDR3 reads CASSFSHRDHYGYTF. CDR3 nucleotides: TGTGCCAGCAGCTTTTCCCACAGGGACCACTATGGCTACACCTTC.

The chain carries TRBV5-4 and TRBJ1-3; unclear D gene. Germline lookup yields CDR1 SGHNT and CDR2 YYREEE (reference sequence). Deletions cut 0 bases from V and 4 bases from J, with 8 bases between. CDR3 length: 14 residues. CDR3 region: CASSLAFDGNTIYF. The DNA for the CDR3 is TGTGCCAGCAGCTTGGCGTTTGACGGAAACACCATATATTTT.

This chain links TRBV23-1 with TRBJ1-3, with a weak D call TRBD1 (6 bases). TRBV23-1 carries the ORF label, with uncertain function. V was shortened by 4 bases and J by 4 bases, with 14 bases between the two germline ends. This CDR3 is 15 amino acids long. The CDR3 here is CASSRLYRAGNTIYF. The DNA of the CDR3 is TGCGCCAGCAGTCGTCTGTACAGGGCCGGAAACACCATATATTTT.

This chain joins TRBV25-1 and TRBJ1-6; TRBD1 might be the D (6 bases). The CDR3 has 15 amino acids. The V end was cut by 2 bases, the J end by 9 bases, with 14 bases between. Per the germline V gene, CDR1 is MGHDK and CDR2 is SYGVNS. CDR3: CASSEQGMRGSPLHF. The CDR3 region has the DNA TGTGCCAGCAGTGAACAGGGGATGCGGGGTTCACCCCTCCACTTT.

The rearrangement links TRBV5-6 to TRBJ1-2, with D maybe TRBD1 (6 bases). This CDR3 region has 16 residues. Germline V lookup: CDR1 SGHDT, CDR2 YYEEEE. Deletions cut 0 bases from V and 7 bases from J, with 19 bases between. This CDR3 is CASSLAGGAGSGGYTF. The CDR3 DNA sequence: TGTGCCAGCAGCTTGGCCGGGGGCGCGGGTAGCGGTGGCTACACCTTC.

The genes are TRBV6-5 and TRBJ2-1; 8 bases fit TRBD1. Germline assignment: CDR1 MNHEY and CDR2 SVGAGI. Trimming removed 5 bases from V and 7 bases from J; junction bases left unmatched: 10. This CDR3 is 15 amino acids long. The CDR3 DNA reads as TGTGCCAGCAGTGCCACGATCGGACAGGGTAATGAGCAGTTCTTC. It codes for CASSATIGQGNEQFF.

The J gene is TRBJ2-1, the V gene TRBV6-5, with 8 bases that match TRBD2. This CDR3 has 16 amino acids. Germline trimming cut 2 bases from V and 2 bases from J; bases unmatched to any gene: 5. CDR1 and CDR2 from the germline V gene are MNHEY and SVGAGI. CDR3 DNA sequence: TGTGCCAGCAGTTACGGGGGCGGGGGGACCTACAATGAGCAGTTCTTC. Its translation is CASSYGGGGTYNEQFF.

The rearrangement uses TRBV11-2 and TRBJ2-7; D remains ambiguous. Per the germline V gene, CDR1 is SGHAT and CDR2 is FQNNGV. The CDR3 has 14 amino acids. Trimming removed 3 bases at V and 2 bases at J, with 11 bases between. The CDR3 protein is CASSFAWSTYEQYF. The CDR3 DNA sequence: TGTGCCAGCAGCTTTGCGTGGTCCACCTACGAGCAGTACTTC.

The rearrangement uses TRBV6-5 and TRBJ1-6; 7 nucleotides align to TRBD1. This CDR3 region has 15 residues. Germline CDR1 MNHEY, CDR2 SVGAGI. J lost 10 bases, V lost 5 bases, and 11 bases had no gene match. For the CDR3, the DNA is TGTGCCAGCAGTATTACAGTACAGGGGCAATCACCCCTCCACTTT. Translation gives CASSITVQGQSPLHF.

V usage is TRBV7-8 and J usage is TRBJ2-1, with TRBD1 matching over 10 bases. Looked up from germline, CDR1 is SGHVS and CDR2 is FQNEAQ. CDR3 length: 12 amino acids. After removal of 5 bases from V and 9 bases from J, the junction contained 1 base not matched to a gene. CDR3 bases: TGTGCCAGCAGCCGGGACAGGGGTGAGCAGTTCTTC. Encoded protein: CASSRDRGEQFF.

The chain employs TRBV5-1 and TRBJ1-1; D might be TRBD1 (6 bases). CDR1 and CDR2 from the germline V gene are SGHRS and YFSETQ. The CDR3 contains 14 residues. V lost 0 bases and J 4 bases, leaving 10 bases between the germline ends. CDR3 sequence (DNA): TGCGCCAGCAGCTTGGGATCAGGGGCCACTGAAGCTTTCTTT. Translation: CASSLGSGATEAFF.

Here the CDR3 DNA reads TGTGCCAGCAGCATGGCACGGGCCAACAATCAGCCCCAGCATTTT. Translated, it gives CASSMARANNQPQHF. The chain employs TRBV6-5 and TRBJ1-5; D is unresolved. V was trimmed by 6 bases and J by 3 bases, leaving 15 bases between them. CDR3 length: 15 amino acids. CDR1 is MNHEY and CDR2 is SVGAGI in the germline V gene.

V usage is TRBV9 and J usage is TRBJ2-1, with TRBD2 matching 7 bases. The germline V gene has CDR1 SGDLS and CDR2 YYNGEE. The CDR3 has 16 residues. Trimming took 4 bases from V and 10 from J; bases not matched to a gene: 17. The CDR3 reads CASSSPASGGEPEQFF. For the CDR3, the DNA is TGTGCCAGCAGCTCTCCTGCGTCTGGGGGGGAACCCGAGCAGTTCTTC.